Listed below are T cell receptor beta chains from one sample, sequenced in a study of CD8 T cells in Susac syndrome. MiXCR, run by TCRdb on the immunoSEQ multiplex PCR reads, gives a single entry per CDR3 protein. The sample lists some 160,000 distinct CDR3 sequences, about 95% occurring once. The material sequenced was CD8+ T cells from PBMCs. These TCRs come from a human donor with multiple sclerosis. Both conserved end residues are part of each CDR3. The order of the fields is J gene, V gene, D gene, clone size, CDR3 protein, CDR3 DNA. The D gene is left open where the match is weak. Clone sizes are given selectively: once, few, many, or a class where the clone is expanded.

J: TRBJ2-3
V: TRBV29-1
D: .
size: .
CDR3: CSVEDRAGPGQERCGTDTQYF
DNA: TGCAGCGTTGAAGATCGGGCGGGGCCGGGACAAGAGCGATGTGGCACAGATACGCAGTATTTT

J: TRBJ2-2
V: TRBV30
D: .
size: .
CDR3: CAWSVTYTGELFF
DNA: TGTGCCTGGAGTGTAACCTACACCGGGGAGCTGTTTTTT

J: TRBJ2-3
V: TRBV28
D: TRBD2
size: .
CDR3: CASSLLTSGSTDTQYF
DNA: TGTGCCAGCAGTTTATTGACTAGCGGGAGCACAGATACGCAGTATTTT

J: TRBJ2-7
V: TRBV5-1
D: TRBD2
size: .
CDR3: CASSSGTSGREQYF
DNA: TGCGCCAGCAGCTCTGGGACTAGCGGGAGGGAGCAGTACTTC

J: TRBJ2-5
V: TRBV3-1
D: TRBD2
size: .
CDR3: CASSPWGGAVETQYF
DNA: TGTGCCAGCAGCCCCTGGGGAGGGGCCGTGGAGACCCAGTACTTC

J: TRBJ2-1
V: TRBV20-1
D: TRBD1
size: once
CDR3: CSASDRGEQFF
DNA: TGCAGTGCTTCTGACAGGGGGGAGCAGTTCTTC

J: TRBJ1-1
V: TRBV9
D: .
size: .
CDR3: CASSPTGFRTEAFF
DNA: TGTGCCAGCAGCCCAACAGGGTTCAGGACTGAAGCTTTCTTT

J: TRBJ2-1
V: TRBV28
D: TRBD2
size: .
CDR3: CASSFGTSIYNEQFF
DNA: TGTGCCAGCAGTTTCGGGACTAGCATCTACAATGAGCAGTTCTTC

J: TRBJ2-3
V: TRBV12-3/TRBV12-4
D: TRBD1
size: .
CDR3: CASSLTPGTAEYF
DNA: TGTGCCAGCAGCCTAACCCCTGGGACAGCCGAGTATTTT

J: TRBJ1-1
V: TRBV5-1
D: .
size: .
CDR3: CASSFAHPGTGAFF
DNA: TGCGCCAGCAGCTTCGCGCACCCCGGGACTGGAGCTTTCTTT

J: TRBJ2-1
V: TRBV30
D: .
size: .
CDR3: CAWSVTADEQFF
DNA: TGTGCCTGGAGTGTGACCGCAGATGAGCAGTTCTTC

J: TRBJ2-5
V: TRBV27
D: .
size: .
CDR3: CASSPYLVGQETQYF
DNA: TGTGCCAGCAGTCCCTATTTGGTCGGGCAAGAGACCCAGTACTTC

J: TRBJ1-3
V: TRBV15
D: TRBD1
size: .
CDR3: CATSYGQGAPGNTIYF
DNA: TGTGCCACCAGCTACGGTCAGGGGGCTCCTGGAAACACCATATATTTT

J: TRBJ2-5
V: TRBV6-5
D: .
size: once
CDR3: CASSPHVVETQYF
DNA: TGTGCCAGCAGCCCCCATGTGGTAGAGACCCAGTACTTC

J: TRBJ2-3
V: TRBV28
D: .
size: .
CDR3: CASSLVPLATDTQYF
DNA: TGTGCCAGCAGTCTGGTCCCGCTAGCGACAGATACGCAGTATTTT

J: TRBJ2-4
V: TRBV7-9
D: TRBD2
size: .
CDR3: CASSYGLAAKNIQYF
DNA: TGTGCCAGCAGTTATGGACTAGCGGCCAAAAACATTCAGTACTTC

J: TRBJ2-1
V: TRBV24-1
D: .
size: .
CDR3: CATSDPGTHGEQFF
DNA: TGTGCCACCAGTGATCCCGGGACTCACGGTGAGCAGTTCTTC

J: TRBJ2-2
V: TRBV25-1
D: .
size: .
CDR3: CASSEWAGGELFF
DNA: TGTGCCAGCAGTGAATGGGCCGGCGGGGAGCTGTTTTTT

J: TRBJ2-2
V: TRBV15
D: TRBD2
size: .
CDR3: CATREGAGELFF
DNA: TGTGCCACGCGGGAGGGAGCCGGGGAGCTGTTTTTT

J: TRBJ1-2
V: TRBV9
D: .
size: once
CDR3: CASSVVEDYGYTF
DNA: TGTGCCAGCAGCGTAGTGGAGGACTATGGCTACACCTTC

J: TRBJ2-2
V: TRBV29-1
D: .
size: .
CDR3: CSVEGWSGELFF
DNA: TGCAGCGTTGAAGGATGGAGCGGGGAGCTGTTTTTT

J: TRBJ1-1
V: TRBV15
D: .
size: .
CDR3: CATSRGAGTEAFF
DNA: TGTGCCACCAGCAGAGGTGCAGGAACTGAAGCTTTCTTT

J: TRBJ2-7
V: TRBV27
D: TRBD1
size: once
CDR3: CASSTNDRGDSYEQYF
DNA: TGTGCCAGCAGTACTAATGACAGGGGCGATTCCTACGAGCAGTACTTC

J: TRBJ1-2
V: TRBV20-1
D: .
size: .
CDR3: CSARTPSYGYTF
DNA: TGCAGTGCTAGGACCCCTAGCTATGGCTACACCTTC

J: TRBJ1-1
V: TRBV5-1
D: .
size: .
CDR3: CASNPSRGEWTEAFF
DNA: TGCGCCAGCAACCCATCACGGGGGGAATGGACTGAAGCTTTCTTT

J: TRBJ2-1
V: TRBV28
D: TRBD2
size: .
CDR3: CASSRTSGNDNEQFF
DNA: TGTGCCAGCAGTAGGACTAGCGGGAACGACAATGAGCAGTTCTTC

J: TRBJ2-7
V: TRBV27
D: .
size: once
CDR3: CASSFGVPVHEQYF
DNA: TGTGCCAGCAGTTTCGGGGTCCCCGTCCACGAGCAGTACTTC

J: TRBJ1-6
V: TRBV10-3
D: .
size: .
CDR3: CAISDSRDSPLHF
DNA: TGTGCCATCAGTGACTCCAGGGATTCACCCCTCCACTTT

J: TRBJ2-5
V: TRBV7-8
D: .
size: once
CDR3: CASSLAAVLETQYF
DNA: TGTGCCAGCAGCTTAGCGGCAGTTCTAGAGACCCAGTACTTC

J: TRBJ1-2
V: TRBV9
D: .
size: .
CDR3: CASTVGLTAGLADGYTF
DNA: TGTGCCAGCACCGTGGGCCTTACTGCAGGGCTCGCCGATGGCTACACCTTC

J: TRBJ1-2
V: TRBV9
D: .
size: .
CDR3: CASSVGSGSAYGYTF
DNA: TGTGCCAGCAGCGTAGGTTCAGGCAGTGCATATGGCTACACCTTC

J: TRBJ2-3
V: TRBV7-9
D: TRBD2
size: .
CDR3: CASSLFLAGDPDTQYF
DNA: TGTGCCAGCAGCTTATTCCTAGCGGGGGACCCAGATACGCAGTATTTT

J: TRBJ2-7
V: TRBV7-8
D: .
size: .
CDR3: CASSHVASYEQYF
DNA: TGTGCCAGCAGCCACGTGGCGTCCTACGAGCAGTACTTC